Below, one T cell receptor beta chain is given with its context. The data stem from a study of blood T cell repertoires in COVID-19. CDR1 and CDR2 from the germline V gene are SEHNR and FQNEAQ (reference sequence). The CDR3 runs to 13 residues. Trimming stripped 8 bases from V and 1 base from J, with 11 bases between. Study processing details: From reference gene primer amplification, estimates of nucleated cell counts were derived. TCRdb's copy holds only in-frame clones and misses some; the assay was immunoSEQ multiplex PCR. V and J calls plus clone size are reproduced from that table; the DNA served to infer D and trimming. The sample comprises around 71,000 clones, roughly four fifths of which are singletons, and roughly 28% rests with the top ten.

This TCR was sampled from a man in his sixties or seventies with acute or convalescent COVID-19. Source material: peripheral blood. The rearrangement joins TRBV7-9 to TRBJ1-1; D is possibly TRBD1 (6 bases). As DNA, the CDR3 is TGTGCCAGCGCGGGGGGCGCGAACACTGAAGCTTTCTTT. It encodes CASAGGANTEAFF.